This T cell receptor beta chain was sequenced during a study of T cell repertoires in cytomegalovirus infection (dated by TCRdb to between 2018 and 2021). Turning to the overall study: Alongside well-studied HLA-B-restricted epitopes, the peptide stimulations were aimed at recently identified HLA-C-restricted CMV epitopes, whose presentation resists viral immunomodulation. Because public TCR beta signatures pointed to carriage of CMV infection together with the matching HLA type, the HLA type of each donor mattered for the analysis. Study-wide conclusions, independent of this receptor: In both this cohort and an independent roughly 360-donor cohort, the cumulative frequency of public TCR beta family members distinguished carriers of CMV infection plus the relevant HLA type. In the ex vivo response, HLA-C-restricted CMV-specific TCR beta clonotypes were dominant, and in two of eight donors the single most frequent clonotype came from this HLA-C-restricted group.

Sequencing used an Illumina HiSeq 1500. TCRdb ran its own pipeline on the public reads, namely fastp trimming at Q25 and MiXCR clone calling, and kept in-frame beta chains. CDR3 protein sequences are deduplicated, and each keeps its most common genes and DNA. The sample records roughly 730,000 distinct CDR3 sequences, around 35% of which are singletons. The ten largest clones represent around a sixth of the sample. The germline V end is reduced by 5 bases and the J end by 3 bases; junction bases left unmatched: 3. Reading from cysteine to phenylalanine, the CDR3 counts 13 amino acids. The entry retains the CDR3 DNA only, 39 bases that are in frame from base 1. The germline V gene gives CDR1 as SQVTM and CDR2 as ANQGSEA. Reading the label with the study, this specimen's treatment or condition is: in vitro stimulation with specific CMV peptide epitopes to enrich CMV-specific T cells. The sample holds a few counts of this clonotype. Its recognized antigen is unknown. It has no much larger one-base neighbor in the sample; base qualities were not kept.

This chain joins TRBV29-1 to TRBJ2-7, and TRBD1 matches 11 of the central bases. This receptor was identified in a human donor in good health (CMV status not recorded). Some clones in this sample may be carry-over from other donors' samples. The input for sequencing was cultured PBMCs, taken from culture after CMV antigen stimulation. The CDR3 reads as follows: CSVRGTGGYEQYF. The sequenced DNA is TGCAGCGTTCGCGGGACAGGGGGCTACGAGCAGTACTTC.